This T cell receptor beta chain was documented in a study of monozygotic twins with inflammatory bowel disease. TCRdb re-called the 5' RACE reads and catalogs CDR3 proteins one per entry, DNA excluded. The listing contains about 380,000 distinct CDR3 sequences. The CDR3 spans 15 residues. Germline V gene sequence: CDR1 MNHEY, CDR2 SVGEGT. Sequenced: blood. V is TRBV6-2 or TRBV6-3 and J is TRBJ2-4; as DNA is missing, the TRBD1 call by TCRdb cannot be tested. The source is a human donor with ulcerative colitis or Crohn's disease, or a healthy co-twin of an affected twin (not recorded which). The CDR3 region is CASRSPGTGGNIQYF.